A selection of T cell receptor beta chains follows, all from one sample in a study of blood T cell repertoires in COVID-19. Clones were read by immunoSEQ multiplex PCR, and TCRdb kept only the in-frame ones, dropping some. The table has approximately 200,000 clones, about four fifths seen once. Sequenced sample: peripheral blood. These receptors were obtained from a woman at least 80 years old with acute or convalescent COVID-19. The CDR3 runs from the conserved cysteine through the conserved F or W. A D gene is named only where the DNA matches it firmly. Clone size is stated in some rows and not others, as once, few, many or a class when expanded.

j_gene	d_gene	abundance	v_gene	CDR3aa	CDR3nt
TRBJ2-5	-	few	TRBV19	CASATGETQYF	TGTGCCAGTGCTACCGGGGAGACCCAGTACTTC
TRBJ2-1	TRBD2	-	TRBV2	CASRPLAGGYNEQFF	TGTGCCAGCAGACCACTAGCGGGGGGATACAATGAGCAGTTCTTC
TRBJ1-6	-	-	TRBV4-2	CASSQDLVGEVNSPLHF	TGTGCCAGCAGCCAAGATCTTGTCGGTGAGGTTAATTCACCCCTCCACTTT
TRBJ1-2	-	-	TRBV18	CASSPSRVDYGYTF	TGTGCCAGCTCACCATCACGGGTCGACTATGGCTACACCTTC
TRBJ2-3	-	-	TRBV25-1	CASRNQGGDTQYF	TGTGCCAGCAGGAACCAGGGGGGAGATACGCAGTATTTT
TRBJ1-2	-	-	TRBV5-4	CASSLVAAYGYTF	TGTGCCAGCAGCTTGGTAGCAGCTTATGGCTACACCTTC
TRBJ1-1	-	few	TRBV15	CATSRGQVNTEAFF	TGTGCCACCAGCAGAGGGCAGGTGAACACTGAAGCTTTCTTT
TRBJ1-5	TRBD1	-	TRBV19	CASRDRILQPQHF	TGTGCCAGTAGGGACAGGATCTTGCAGCCCCAGCATTTT
TRBJ2-6	-	-	TRBV6-5	CASSPGTGANVLTF	TGTGCCAGCAGCCCAGGGACTGGGGCCAACGTCCTGACTTTC
TRBJ2-3	TRBD1	-	TRBV11-2	CASSITGGVDTQYF	TGTGCCAGCAGCATCACAGGGGGCGTAGATACGCAGTATTTT
TRBJ2-3	TRBD2	-	TRBV11-3	CASSLDRTSRASPTDTQYF	TGTGCCAGCAGCTTAGACCGGACTAGTCGAGCCAGCCCCACAGATACGCAGTATTTT
TRBJ1-6	-	-	TRBV9	CASSATGDGNSPLHF	TGTGCCAGCAGCGCAACAGGTGATGGTAATTCACCCCTCCACTTT
TRBJ2-3	-	-	TRBV7-8	CASSLEVADTQYF	TGTGCCAGCAGCTTAGAAGTAGCAGATACGCAGTATTTT
TRBJ2-4	-	-	TRBV2	CASSLDLLAKNIQYF	TGTGCCAGCAGTTTGGACTTGTTAGCCAAAAACATTCAGTACTTC
TRBJ1-4	-	few	TRBV30	CARGGPNEKLFF	TGTGCCAGAGGGGGACCAAATGAAAAACTGTTTTTT
TRBJ1-1	TRBD1	-	TRBV4-1	CASSPGTANTEAFF	TGCGCCAGCAGCCCCGGGACAGCGAACACTGAAGCTTTCTTT
TRBJ1-6	-	few	TRBV30	CAWSVWTVSSPLHF	TGTGCCTGGAGTGTGTGGACAGTGAGTTCACCCCTCCACTTT
TRBJ2-5	TRBD1	-	TRBV11-1	CASSLEGTAQETQYF	TGTGCCAGCAGCTTAGAGGGGACAGCGCAAGAGACCCAGTACTTC
TRBJ2-7	-	-	TRBV2	CASSEMVPEGEEQYF	TGTGCCAGCAGTGAAATGGTTCCCGAAGGGGAAGAGCAGTACTTC
TRBJ2-5	-	-	TRBV5-1	CASSLASRETQYF	TGCGCCAGCAGCTTGGCCTCGCGGGAGACCCAGTACTTC
TRBJ2-5	TRBD2	-	TRBV13	CASLEAGEETQYF	TGTGCCAGCCTTGAAGCGGGGGAAGAGACCCAGTACTTC
TRBJ2-7	-	-	TRBV7-2	CASSLTRNVYEQYF	TGTGCCAGCAGCTTAACACGTAACGTTTACGAGCAGTACTTC
TRBJ2-7	TRBD2	-	TRBV5-1	CASSAPGTTNYEQYF	TGCGCCAGCAGCGCCCCCGGGACTACGAACTACGAGCAGTACTTC
TRBJ1-1	-	-	TRBV11-3	CASSIDRREAFF	TGTGCCAGCAGCATCGACAGACGCGAAGCTTTCTTT
TRBJ1-1	TRBD1	-	TRBV6-4	CATKRDRDGSTEAFF	TGTGCCACCAAAAGGGACAGGGATGGTAGCACTGAAGCTTTCTTT
TRBJ2-4	-	-	TRBV5-1	CASSLGGAKNIQYF	TGCGCCAGCAGCTTGGGGGGAGCAAAAAACATTCAGTACTTC
TRBJ2-2	TRBD2	-	TRBV6-4	CASKPSGGQDTGELFF	TGTGCCAGCAAGCCTAGCGGGGGGCAGGACACCGGGGAGCTGTTTTTT
TRBJ2-7	TRBD1	-	TRBV6-6	CASSYSKGTGGYEQYF	TGTGCCAGCAGTTACTCGAAAGGGACAGGGGGTTACGAGCAGTACTTC
TRBJ2-1	TRBD1	-	TRBV9	CASSVDPSTGGSYNEQFF	TGTGCCAGCAGCGTAGACCCGTCGACAGGGGGCTCCTACAATGAGCAGTTCTTC
TRBJ2-2	TRBD1	-	TRBV11-1	CASSRGQGAGELFF	TGTGCCAGCAGCCGGGGACAGGGCGCCGGGGAGCTGTTTTTT
TRBJ2-3	-	-	TRBV24-1	CATSAGTTDTQYF	TGTGCCACCAGTGCGGGAACCACAGATACGCAGTATTTT
TRBJ1-1	TRBD1	once	TRBV19	CASSIALGTGNTEAFF	TGTGCCAGTAGTATAGCTCTGGGGACAGGGAACACTGAAGCTTTCTTT
TRBJ2-6	-	-	TRBV5-4	CASSPGSPGANVLTF	TGTGCCAGCTCCCCCGGGTCCCCTGGGGCCAACGTCCTGACTTTC
TRBJ2-7	-	-	TRBV5-1	CASRSTGGRPSYEQYF	TGCGCCAGCAGGTCTACTGGGGGGAGGCCCTCCTACGAGCAGTACTTC
TRBJ1-1	TRBD1	-	TRBV19	CASFNQGERAAFF	TGTGCCAGTTTCAACCAGGGGGAGCGAGCAGCTTTCTTT
TRBJ2-3	TRBD2	once	TRBV11-3	CASSARLAGEVDTQYF	TGTGCCAGCAGCGCCCGACTAGCGGGAGAGGTAGATACGCAGTATTTT
TRBJ2-1	-	once	TRBV28	CASSPSAYNEQFF	TGTGCCAGCAGCCCTTCAGCCTACAATGAGCAGTTCTTC
TRBJ2-7	TRBD1	few	TRBV2	CASSDAQGISYEQYF	TGTGCCAGCAGTGACGCACAGGGGATTTCCTACGAGCAGTACTTC
TRBJ1-1	-	-	TRBV6-1	CASSETAGRFAFF	TGTGCCAGCAGTGAAACCGCAGGGAGGTTTGCTTTCTTT